Below, 29 T cell receptor beta chains from the same sample are listed, as sequenced in a study of radiation and T cells in renal cell carcinoma. Produced via immunoSEQ multiplex PCR; TCRdb's table is partial and in-frame only. The sample contains approximately 94,000 clones, 82% of which appear only once. Time point meaning: baseline pretreatment blood. As for treatment: 15 Gy SBRT to primary tumor, nephrectomy 4 weeks later. The specimen was blood, collected from a patient whose treatment included radiotherapy and nephrectomy. All receptors come from a man aged 60 to 75 with renal cell carcinoma.

The chain couples TRBV7-8 to TRBJ2-5; 9 nucleotides line up with TRBD2. The V and J ends lost 1 base and 5 bases, in that order; junction bases with no gene match: 8. This CDR3 has 16 residues. CDR1 and CDR2 (germline): SGHVS, FQNEAQ. DNA for the CDR3: TGTGCCAGCAGCTTAGACGCGGGAGGGCCGGGGGAGACCCAGTACTTC. It specifies CASSLDAGGPGETQYF.

The CDR3 DNA follows: TGTGCCAGCAGCTTAGGCCCTCGCGGGGAGCTGTTTTTT. Translated: CASSLGPRGELFF. The chain joins TRBV7-7 to TRBJ2-2; D not resolved. CDR1 SSHAT and CDR2 FNYEAQ come from the germline V gene (reference sequence). Trimming left V 1 base short and J 7 bases short, with 7 bases between. The CDR3 extends over 13 amino acids.

The rearrangement links TRBV5-5 to TRBJ1-2; the D is unclear. V lost 4 bases, J lost 0 bases, and 16 bases lay in between. This CDR3 contains 16 residues. CDR1 is SGHKS and CDR2 is YYEKEE in the germline V gene (reference sequence). CDR3 sequence reads: CASSRRSSASNYGYTF. In DNA form, the CDR3 reads TGTGCCAGCAGCAGAAGGAGCTCAGCTTCTAACTATGGCTACACCTTC.

J is TRBJ2-4 and V is TRBV4-1; 8 positions agree with TRBD2. This CDR3 region has 18 residues. Germline CDR1 and CDR2: MGHRA and YSYEKL. After removal of 3 bases from V and 1 base from J, the junction contained 11 bases not matched to a gene. CDR3 residues: CASSQGLVGNSAKNIQYF. CDR3 bases: TGCGCCAGCAGCCAGGGACTAGTAGGGAATTCGGCCAAAAACATTCAGTACTTC.

In this sample, this clone turned up a few times. The chain combines TRBV19 with TRBJ1-1, with D possibly being TRBD1 (5 bases). The CDR3 sequence is 15 residues long. Trimming took 4 bases from V and 3 from J, leaving 15 bases between them. From germline, CDR1 is LNHDA and CDR2 SQIVND (reference sequence). The CDR3 DNA sequence: TGTGCCAGTAGTAGCGGGACGGGGTTATACACTGAAGCTTTCTTT. Translation: CASSSGTGLYTEAFF.

J is TRBJ1-4 and V is TRBV27; D unclear. The CDR3 length is 14 residues. In germline, CDR1 is MNHEY, CDR2 SMNVEV (reference sequence). Trimming removed 5 bases at V and 7 bases at J, with 14 bases between. CDR3 loop: CASSPTPLGEKLFF. The CDR3 DNA is TGTGCCAGCAGTCCCACGCCGCTGGGTGAAAAACTGTTTTTT.

The chain employs TRBV2 and TRBJ2-2; TRBD2 might be the D (5 bases). The germline CDR1 and CDR2 sequences are SNHLY and FYNNEI. The CDR3 is 13 amino acids. V lost 5 bases, J lost 6 bases, and 10 bases lay in between. The CDR3 sequence: CASSREGAGELFF. The DNA for the CDR3 is TGTGCCAGCAGTCGTGAGGGAGCCGGGGAGCTGTTTTTT.

This clone was recorded only once. J is TRBJ2-4 and V is TRBV15; D remains ambiguous. Germline CDR1 reads LNHNV; CDR2 reads YYDKDF (reference sequence). V gave up 5 bases and J gave up 3 bases, with 23 bases separating them. The CDR3 consists of 18 residues. The CDR3 is CATSRTPSWAVGKNIQYF. CDR3 bases: TGTGCCACCAGCCGAACACCCTCCTGGGCAGTTGGCAAAAACATTCAGTACTTC.

The J gene is TRBJ2-3, the V gene TRBV29-1; possibly TRBD2 for D (6 bases). Germline V gene lookup returns CDR1 SQVTM and CDR2 ANQGSEA. Trimming cost V 4 bases and J 1 base, with 9 bases left between them. CDR3 size: 13 residues. The CDR3 protein is CSVGREGTDTQYF. DNA of the CDR3: TGCAGCGTTGGGAGGGAGGGCACAGATACGCAGTATTTT.

This sequence joins TRBV19 and TRBJ2-1; 7 bases map to TRBD2. Germline loops: CDR1 LNHDA, CDR2 SQIVND (reference sequence). V trimming: 5 bases; J trimming: 3 bases; junction bases outside the gene matches: 4. There are 14 residues in the CDR3. CDR3 amino acids: CASSLAAVYNEQFF. CDR3 DNA sequence: TGTGCCAGTAGTCTAGCGGCAGTCTACAATGAGCAGTTCTTC.

The rearrangement links TRBV7-2 to TRBJ2-1; TRBD1 matches at 9 bases. Trimming removed 5 bases from V and 2 bases from J; junction bases left unmatched: 4. The CDR3 length is 15 residues. Germline CDR1 SGHTA, CDR2 FQGNSA. The chain's CDR3 is CASSARDRAYNEQFF. The CDR3 nucleotides read TGTGCCAGCAGCGCGCGGGACAGGGCCTACAATGAGCAGTTCTTC.

This chain connects TRBV28 to TRBJ2-1, with 9 nucleotides matching TRBD2. From germline, CDR1 is MDHEN and CDR2 SYDVKM. The CDR3 has 15 residues. The J segment lost 7 bases and the V segment lost 5 bases, leaving 9 bases of the junction unmatched. CDR3 residues: CASSLIAGVFNEQFF. The CDR3 DNA follows: TGTGCCAGCAGTCTAATAGCGGGAGTTTTTAATGAGCAGTTCTTC.

This rearrangement joins TRBV13 to TRBJ2-7; 9 positions match TRBD2. Germline-derived CDR1 and CDR2 are PRHDT and FYEKMQ (reference sequence). Trimming removed 10 bases from V and 3 bases from J; junction bases left unmatched: 10. This CDR3 contains 14 residues. CDR3 nucleotide sequence: TGTGCCACCATGAATAGCGGGAGCATCTACGAGCAGTACTTC. Protein sequence: CATMNSGSIYEQYF.

This clone was counted a few times. The chain combines TRBV19 with TRBJ2-7, with D tentatively TRBD1 (5 bases). CDR1 is LNHDA, CDR2 SQIVND, per germline (reference sequence). Between the trimmed V and J ends, which lost 6 bases and 2 bases, there was a span of 11 bases. This CDR3 comprises 13 residues. CDR3: CASSAGITYEQYF. The CDR3 bases are TGTGCCAGTAGCGCAGGGATCACCTACGAGCAGTACTTC.

In nucleotides, the CDR3 is TGTGCCAGCAGCCAAAGCTCCTACGAGCAGTACTTC. It encodes CASSQSSYEQYF. The chain carries TRBV14 and TRBJ2-7; no clear D. The CDR3 has 12 residues. Germline CDR1 SGHDN, CDR2 FVKESK. The V and J ends lost 2 bases and 0 bases respectively, with 2 bases between them. Supplemented by reference TRBV14 and TRBJ2-7, the full variable domain reads EAGVTQFPSHSVIEKGQTVTLRCDPISGHDNLYWYRRVMGKEIKFLLHFVKESKQDESGMPNNRFLAERTGGTYSTLKVQPAELEDSGVYFCASSQSSYEQYFGPGTRLTVT.

The rearrangement uses TRBV6-5 and TRBJ2-7, with 9 bases that match TRBD1. CDR3 length: 13 amino acids. Germline loops: CDR1 MNHEY, CDR2 SVGAGI. With 2 bases clipped from V and 7 bases from J, the junction kept 3 bases outside the gene matches. CDR3 DNA: TGTGCCAGCAGTTACACAGGGGGCGCTGAGCAGTACTTC. Translation: CASSYTGGAEQYF.

J is TRBJ1-1 and V is TRBV5-1; the match to TRBD1 covers 7 bases. The CDR3 consists of 14 residues. V shed 2 bases and J 1 base; nucleotides not matched to a gene: 2. Germline lookup yields CDR1 SGHRS and CDR2 YFSETQ. CDR3 DNA: TGCGCCAGCAGCTTACGGACAGGGAACACTGAAGCTTTCTTT. Protein sequence: CASSLRTGNTEAFF.

V usage is TRBV27 and J usage is TRBJ1-5; D unclear. Germline values: CDR1 MNHEY, CDR2 SMNVEV (reference sequence). This CDR3 spans 14 amino acids. V was pared by 3 bases and J by 7 bases, with 13 bases between. This CDR3 is CASSFSQAGQPQHF. As DNA, the CDR3 is TGTGCCAGCAGTTTCTCCCAGGCAGGACAGCCCCAGCATTTT.

As DNA, the CDR3 is TGCGCCAGCAGCCAAGTCCAGGGGCCTACCTACGAGCAGTACTTC. This translates into CASSQVQGPTYEQYF. The chain is built from TRBV4-1 and TRBJ2-7; TRBD1 is a possible D gene (6 bases). There are 15 residues in the CDR3. Germline V gives CDR1 MGHRA, CDR2 YSYEKL. V was trimmed by 1 base and J by 2 bases, leaving 12 bases between them.

The J gene is TRBJ2-7, the V gene TRBV21-1; the listed D gene, TRBD2, was not tested against the DNA. TRBV21-1 is designated a pseudogene. This CDR3 has 10 amino acids. This CDR3 reads CAREIYEQYF. CDR3 DNA sequence: TGTGCCCGCGAAATCTACGAGCAGTACTTC.

The chain carries TRBV9 and TRBJ2-7, with 8 bases matching TRBD2. The CDR3 consists of 16 residues. CDR1 SGDLS and CDR2 YYNGEE come from the germline V gene. Unmatched junction bases numbered 12, after V lost 0 bases and J lost 7 bases. CDR3 DNA sequence: TGTGCCAGCAGCGTAGATCCCGGCGGGGCGGGAGGAGAGCAGTACTTC. Its protein product is CASSVDPGGAGGEQYF.

The V call is TRBV28, the J call TRBJ1-2, with unresolved D. The germline CDR1 and CDR2 sequences are MDHEN and SYDVKM. This CDR3 has 14 amino acids. V was cut by 2 bases and J by 3 bases, with 10 bases left in between. Here the CDR3 DNA reads TGTGCCAGCAGTTTAGGAGAGTCCTACTATGGCTACACCTTC. Protein: CASSLGESYYGYTF.

The chain uses TRBV7-9 and TRBJ2-1; TRBD2 agrees at 10 bases. CDR3 size: 17 residues. The germline V gene encodes CDR1 SEHNR and CDR2 FQNEAQ (reference sequence). V trimming: 5 bases; J trimming: 8 bases; junction bases outside the gene matches: 15. CDR3 amino acids: CASSPSTSGFQGDEQFF. As DNA, the CDR3 is TGTGCCAGCAGCCCGTCGACTAGCGGGTTTCAAGGCGATGAGCAGTTCTTC.

The chain recombines TRBV5-1 with TRBJ1-4, with TRBD1 matching over 7 bases. Per germline, CDR1 SGHRS and CDR2 YFSETQ. V trimming: 6 bases; J trimming: 5 bases; junction bases outside the gene matches: 4. The CDR3 is made up of 13 amino acids. The CDR3 sequence: CASTETGNEKLFF. The CDR3 region has the DNA TGCGCCAGCACCGAGACAGGGAATGAAAAACTGTTTTTT. The entire variable domain, with the rest obtained from reference TRBV5-1 and TRBJ1-4, is as follows: KAGVTQTPRYLIKTRGQQVTLSCSPISGHRSVSWYQQTPGQGLQFLFEYFSETQRNKGNFPGRFSGRQFSNSRSEMNVSTLELGDSALYLCASTETGNEKLFFGSGTQLSVL.

The chain uses TRBV4-2 and TRBJ2-5; D is perhaps TRBD2 (6 bases). Trimming cost V 1 base and J 3 bases, with 6 bases left between them. The CDR3 runs 13 residues. Looked up from germline, CDR1 is LGHNA and CDR2 is YNFKEQ. CDR3 DNA sequence: TGTGCCAGCAGCCAAGCGGGAGAAGAGACCCAGTACTTC. It is translated as CASSQAGEETQYF.

The chain employs TRBV7-2 and TRBJ2-3; TRBD2 matches 8 bases. Germline values: CDR1 SGHTA, CDR2 FQGNSA. After removal of 2 bases from V and 5 bases from J, the junction contained 3 bases not matched to a gene. CDR3 length equals 14 residues. The CDR3 DNA is TGTGCCAGCAGCTTATCCCTAGCGGGAGATACGCAGTATTTT. Amino acids: CASSLSLAGDTQYF. The full variable domain, its missing parts supplied by reference TRBV7-2 and TRBJ2-3, is GAGVSQSPSNKVTEKGKDVELRCDPISGHTALYWYRQSLGQGLEFLIYFQGNSAPDKSGLPSDRFSAERTGGSVSTLTIQRTQQEDSAVYLCASSLSLAGDTQYFGPGTRLTVL.

The table lists this clone with a few counts. The gene calls are TRBV5-1 and TRBJ2-5; D possibly corresponds to TRBD2 (6 bases). V was shortened by 7 bases and J by 2 bases, with 15 bases between the two germline ends. Germline CDR1 SGHRS, CDR2 YFSETQ. The CDR3 has 14 residues. Here the CDR3 DNA reads TGCGCCAGCCGGGTCGGGAGAGAGCAAGAGACCCAGTACTTC. Encoded protein: CASRVGREQETQYF.

The chain is built from TRBV2 and TRBJ2-2; perhaps TRBD2 as D (5 bases). The V end was cut by 4 bases, the J end by 4 bases, with 10 bases between. The CDR3 contains 14 residues. From germline, CDR1 is SNHLY and CDR2 FYNNEI. The CDR3 here is CASSALAGTGELFF. CDR3 nucleotides: TGTGCCAGCAGTGCTCTAGCAGGCACCGGGGAGCTGTTTTTT.

The gene calls are TRBV9 and TRBJ2-1; 8 bases are a match to TRBD2. This CDR3 comprises 14 residues. CDR1 SGDLS and CDR2 YYNGEE come from the germline V gene. V lost 0 bases, J lost 9 bases, and 5 bases stayed unmatched. The CDR3, as DNA: TGTGCCAGCAGCGTAGTAACCGGGACTAGTGAGCAGTTCTTC. Its protein is CASSVVTGTSEQFF.